The 19 T cell receptor beta chains listed next were all sequenced from one sample in a study of cytomegalovirus exposure and HLA in healthy donors. Both 60 Vbeta primers and 13 Jbeta primers went into the PCR. The repertoire was sequenced with immunoSEQ multiplex PCR; TCRdb's copy has only in-frame clones and lacks some. This table holds some 97,000 clones, 76% found once. The sample was PBMCs. The origin of the receptors is a woman in her fifties or sixties in good health and CMV-seropositive.

This chain links TRBV7-9 with TRBJ2-3; D might be TRBD2 (6 bases). Germline-derived CDR1 and CDR2 are SEHNR and FQNEAQ (reference sequence). V was pared by 0 bases and J by 9 bases, with 7 bases between. The CDR3 is 12 amino acids. DNA for the CDR3: TGTGCCAGCAGCTTAGCGGGGGGAACGCAGTATTTT. Amino acid sequence: CASSLAGGTQYF.

This chain connects TRBV6-1 to TRBJ1-5; D gene unclear. V was trimmed by 1 base and J by 9 bases, leaving 10 bases between them. CDR1 MNHNS and CDR2 SASEGT come from the germline V gene. CDR3 length equals 13 residues. In DNA, the CDR3 is TGTGCCAGCAGTGAAGTCGGGAGAACGCCCCAGCATTTT. This translates into CASSEVGRTPQHF.

V is TRBV5-4 and J is TRBJ1-2; D unresolved. Germline V CDR1 and CDR2: SGHNT, YYREEE (reference sequence). This CDR3 region has 13 residues. V lost 5 bases, J lost 8 bases, and 16 bases lay in between. Written as DNA, the CDR3 is TGTGCCAGCAGGCTGGAGTCAGGAGGGGGCTACACCTTC. Amino acids: CASRLESGGGYTF.

This rearrangement joins TRBV5-5 to TRBJ1-5; D not certain. V was shortened by 2 bases and J by 1 base, with 4 bases between the two germline ends. Germline V gene sequence: CDR1 SGHKS, CDR2 YYEKEE (reference sequence). The CDR3 is 13 residues long. CDR3 sequence (DNA): TGTGCCAGCAGCTTTAGCAGCAATCAGCCCCAGCATTTT. Residues: CASSFSSNQPQHF.

The chain is built from TRBV18 and TRBJ2-1; no definite D call. CDR3 length equals 16 residues. The germline gives CDR1 KGHSH, CDR2 LQKENI. Trimming left V 3 bases short and J 0 bases short, with 12 bases between. CDR3 region: CASSPYTRLSYNEQFF. The DNA for the CDR3 is TGTGCCAGCTCACCCTATACTCGCCTCTCCTACAATGAGCAGTTCTTC.

This rearrangement joins TRBV7-8 to TRBJ1-1; 7 bases agree with TRBD1. The CDR3 has 16 residues. Germline V gene data show CDR1 as SGHVS and CDR2 as FQNEAQ. V was pared by 1 base and J by 11 bases, with 16 bases of the junction left unmatched. CDR3 amino acids: CASSLDLVYSTGRAFF. For the CDR3, the DNA is TGTGCCAGCAGCTTAGATCTTGTGTATTCGACAGGGAGGGCTTTCTTT.

A remark on this clone: No DNA is shown, since the ends of the CDR3 on it are uncertain; the CDR3 is the one TCRdb lists. This rearrangement joins TRBV7-9 to TRBJ2-2; TRBD1, the D gene given by the table, was not confirmed from the DNA. Including both end residues, the CDR3 is 16 amino acids long. Germline V lookup: CDR1 SEHNR, CDR2 FQNEAQ (reference sequence). The CDR3 spells CASSLFGEGAHRGAVF.

The chain employs TRBV9 and TRBJ1-1, with TRBD1 as a possible D gene (6 bases). CDR3 length: 14 amino acids. Trimming left V 4 bases short and J 1 base short, with 11 bases between. From germline, CDR1 is SGDLS and CDR2 YYNGEE. DNA of the CDR3: TGTGCCAGCAGCCTAGGGGGAGAGAACACTGAAGCTTTCTTT. It codes for CASSLGGENTEAFF.

The chain recombines TRBV5-6 with TRBJ2-7; 9 nucleotides match TRBD1. Unmatched junction bases numbered 4, after V lost 4 bases and J lost 2 bases. The CDR3 has 14 amino acids. Germline V lookup: CDR1 SGHDT, CDR2 YYEEEE. The chain's CDR3 is CASSLGQGPYEQYF. The CDR3 bases are TGTGCCAGCAGCCTGGGACAGGGTCCCTACGAGCAGTACTTC. The variable domain in full, with the rest retrieved from reference TRBV5-6 and TRBJ2-7, is DAGVTQSPTHLIKTRGQQVTLRCSPKSGHDTVSWYQQALGQGPQFIFQYYEEEERQRGNFPDRFSGHQFPNYSSELNVNALLLGDSALYLCASSLGQGPYEQYFGPGTRLTVT.

The chain has TRBV6-1 and TRBJ2-3; possibly TRBD2 for D (6 bases). Per germline, CDR1 MNHNS and CDR2 SASEGT. The germline V and J ends were trimmed by 4 bases and 3 bases, with 8 bases remaining between them. The CDR3 is 13 amino acids. As DNA, the CDR3 is TGTGCCAGCAGTGGGGGGGTAACAGATACGCAGTATTTT. Its translation is CASSGGVTDTQYF.

The V call is TRBV2, the J call TRBJ1-1; unclear D gene. Trimming left V 2 bases short and J 0 bases short, with 4 bases between. The V gene's germline CDR1 is SNHLY and CDR2 FYNNEI. The CDR3 is made up of 13 amino acids. CDR3 in amino acids: CASSETVNTEAFF. Written as DNA, the CDR3 is TGTGCCAGCAGTGAAACGGTGAACACTGAAGCTTTCTTT.

This clone was picked up a small number of times. The chain uses TRBV28 and TRBJ2-7; TRBD2 matches 14 bases. The germline gives CDR1 MDHEN, CDR2 SYDVKM. Unmatched junction bases numbered 10, after V lost 5 bases and J lost 10 bases. The CDR3 totals 15 residues. CDR3 protein: CASSPGLAGGNNQYF. For the CDR3, the DNA is TGTGCCAGCAGTCCCGGACTAGCGGGAGGAAATAATCAGTACTTC.

CDR3 nucleotides: TGTGCCAGCTCACGGGCAGCAAGCTCCTACAATGAGCAGTTCTTC. Protein sequence: CASSRAASSYNEQFF. The gene calls are TRBV18 and TRBJ2-1; no clear D gene. The V gene lost 4 bases and the J gene lost 0 bases, with 10 bases spanning the gap. The CDR3 totals 15 residues. Germline-derived CDR1 and CDR2 are KGHSH and LQKENI.

CDR3: CASGRAYEQYF. CDR3 in DNA: TGTGCCTCGGGCAGGGCCTACGAGCAGTACTTC. The chain links TRBV30 to TRBJ2-7; D perhaps matches TRBD1 (5 bases). V was cut by 7 bases and J by 2 bases, with 9 bases left in between. The CDR3 is 11 residues long. Germline V lookup: CDR1 GTSNPN, CDR2 SVGIG (reference sequence).

In its sample, this clone was seen once. This chain joins TRBV30 and TRBJ2-7, with 10 nucleotides matching TRBD1. Looked up from germline, CDR1 is GTSNPN and CDR2 is SVGIG (reference sequence). The J segment lost 3 bases and the V segment lost 4 bases, leaving 6 bases of the junction unmatched. CDR3 length equals 14 residues. This CDR3 is CAWTGTGVNYEQYF. The DNA of the CDR3 is TGTGCCTGGACCGGGACAGGGGTAAACTACGAGCAGTACTTC.

The rearrangement joins TRBV9 to TRBJ2-5, with TRBD1 matching 8 bases. The CDR3 loop spans 16 amino acids. V was clipped by 2 bases and J by 5 bases; unmatched bases: 11. Germline CDR1 is SGDLS and CDR2 is YYNGEE. CDR3 in DNA: TGTGCCAGCAGCGTGGGGGCGGCCAGGGGGCTTGAGACCCAGTACTTC. Protein: CASSVGAARGLETQYF.

The chain is built from TRBV5-4 and TRBJ2-5; 16 nucleotides line up with TRBD2. Germline-derived CDR1 and CDR2 are SGHNT and YYREEE (reference sequence). The junction had 14 bases not matched to a gene; V was cut back by 1 base and J by 5 bases. This CDR3 has 20 amino acids. Here the CDR3 DNA reads TGTGCCAGCAGCTTGCCACTGGGACTAGCGGGGGGGCATTCGAGGGAGACCCAGTACTTC. Protein sequence: CASSLPLGLAGGHSRETQYF.

The rearrangement joins TRBV4-2 to TRBJ1-1; 9 nucleotides align to TRBD1. Unmatched junction bases numbered 6, after V lost 3 bases and J lost 4 bases. The CDR3 sequence is 15 residues long. CDR1 and CDR2 from the germline V gene are LGHNA and YNFKEQ. The CDR3 protein is CASSQETGGGTEAFF. The CDR3 coding sequence is TGTGCCAGCAGCCAGGAGACAGGGGGGGGCACTGAAGCTTTCTTT.

The J gene is TRBJ2-2, the V gene TRBV7-2; 8 bases agree with TRBD1. CDR1 is SGHTA and CDR2 is FQGNSA in the germline V gene. The CDR3 covers 14 residues. Trimming cost V 7 bases and J 3 bases; bases outside gene matches: 4. As DNA, the CDR3 is TGTGCCAGCACTACAGGGGGACACACCGGGGAGCTGTTTTTT. Amino acids: CASTTGGHTGELFF.